These 4 T cell receptor beta chains share one sample of origin, sequenced in a study of CD8+ T cells in alopecia areata. Treatment described: oral pan-JAK inhibitor, 5-10 mg twice daily. The authors extracted RNA and reverse transcribed it into cDNA as the sequencing template. The data were produced by immunoSEQ multiplex PCR, yet TCRdb's version contains in-frame clones alone and is incomplete. The table shows 150,000 to 200,000 clones, with around 60% occurring only once. The sequencing here drew on CD4+ T cells sorted from blood, taken around week 47, from a patient treated with tofacitinib. These receptors were taken from a human donor with alopecia areata.

This clone showed up just a few times. The CDR3 spells CASSIGTGRTEAFF. CDR3 nucleotide sequence: TGTGCCAGTAGTATCGGGACAGGGAGGACTGAAGCTTTCTTT. V usage is TRBV19 and J usage is TRBJ1-1, with TRBD1 matching 9 bases. Germline CDR1 and CDR2: LNHDA and SQIVND (reference sequence). This CDR3 is 14 amino acids long. V shed 3 bases, J shed 5 bases, and the junction held 4 bases outside the gene matches. The full variable domain, completed using reference TRBV19 and TRBJ1-1, is DGGITQSPKYLFRKEGQNVTLSCEQNLNHDAMYWYRQDPGQGLRLIYYSQIVNDFQKGDIAEGYSVSREKKESFPLTVTSAQKNPTAFYLCASSIGTGRTEAFFGQGTRLTVV.

The J gene is TRBJ2-1, the V gene TRBV29-1; the match to TRBD2 covers 7 bases. Germline-derived CDR1 and CDR2 are SQVTM and ANQGSEA. This CDR3 contains 15 residues. V gave up 0 bases and J gave up 5 bases; unmatched junction bases: 7. The CDR3 nucleotides are TGCAGCGTTGAAGATCCCAGCGGGGCAAACAATGAGCAGTTCTTC. Its translation is CSVEDPSGANNEQFF.

The CDR3 is CATSRAGSSNRYEQYF. The CDR3 DNA follows: TGTGCCACCAGCAGAGCTGGGTCCTCTAATCGCTACGAGCAGTACTTC. The V and J genes are TRBV15 and TRBJ2-7, with no clear D. V dropped 1 base and J dropped 3 bases, with 16 bases sitting between them. The CDR3 contains 16 residues. The germline V gene encodes CDR1 LNHNV and CDR2 YYDKDF (reference sequence).

The V and J genes are TRBV30 and TRBJ2-5; TRBD2 matches at 11 bases. The germline V gene encodes CDR1 GTSNPN and CDR2 SVGIG (reference sequence). J lost 7 bases, V lost 2 bases, and 0 bases had no gene match. The CDR3 covers 12 residues. The CDR3 here is CAWSTSGGTQYF. The CDR3, as DNA: TGTGCCTGGAGTACTAGCGGGGGGACCCAGTACTTC. Looking up the rest from reference TRBV30 and TRBJ2-5 gives the full variable domain: SQTIHQWPATLVQPVGSPLSLECTVEGTSNPNLYWYRQAAGRGLQLLFYSVGIGQISSEVPQNLSASRPQDRQFILSSKKLLLSDSGFYLCAWSTSGGTQYFGPGTRLLVL.